Included here is one T cell receptor (beta chain) sequence, with context. Antigen specificity is unknown. This CDR3 is built from 16 residues. V was clipped by 0 bases and J by 4 bases; unmatched bases: 6. CDR1 and CDR2 (germline): SGHRS, YFSETQ. Clones were read by immunoSEQ multiplex PCR, and TCRdb kept only the in-frame ones, dropping some. The table records more than 65,000 clones, around 83% of them present only once. This sample is drawn from a study of OX40 agonist ivuxolimab in advanced cancers. For the study at large: The treatment was a fully human IgG2 OX40 agonist, ivuxolimab. Study-wide findings and caveats: No determination was made of the antigen specificity of the expanded peripheral T cells.

This sequence originates from an adult with an advanced solid tumor such as melanoma, head and neck, liver or kidney cancer. The source material was CD4+ or CD8+ T cells sorted from blood, sampled in a trial of the OX40 agonist ivuxolimab. The chain employs TRBV5-1 and TRBJ1-1; 10 bases match TRBD1. The CDR3 DNA sequence: TGCGCCAGCAGCTTGGCTCCGGGACAGGGGCTCACTGAAGCTTTCTTT. It codes for CASSLAPGQGLTEAFF.